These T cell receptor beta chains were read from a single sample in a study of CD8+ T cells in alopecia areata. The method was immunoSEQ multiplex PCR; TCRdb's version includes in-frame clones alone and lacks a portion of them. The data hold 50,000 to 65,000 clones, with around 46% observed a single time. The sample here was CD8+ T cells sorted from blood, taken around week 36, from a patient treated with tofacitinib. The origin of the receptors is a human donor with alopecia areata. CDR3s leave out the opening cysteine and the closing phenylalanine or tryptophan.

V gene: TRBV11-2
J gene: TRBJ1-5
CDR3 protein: ASSLGPGNQPQH

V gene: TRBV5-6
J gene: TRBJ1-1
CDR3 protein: ASSGQGNTEAF

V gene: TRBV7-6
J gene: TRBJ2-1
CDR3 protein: ASSLGDGNNEQF

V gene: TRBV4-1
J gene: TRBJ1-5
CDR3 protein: ASSQSLGQPQH

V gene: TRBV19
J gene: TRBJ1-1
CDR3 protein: ASRTGETEAF

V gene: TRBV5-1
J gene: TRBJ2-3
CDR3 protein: ASSLVLARRTDTQY

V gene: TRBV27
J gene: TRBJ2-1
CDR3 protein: ASGYEQF

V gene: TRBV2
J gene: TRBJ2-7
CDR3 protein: ASSEYMDEQY

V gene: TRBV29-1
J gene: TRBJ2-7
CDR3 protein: SVAREPSYEQY

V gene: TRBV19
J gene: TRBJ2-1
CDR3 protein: ASSGAFRPRDEQF

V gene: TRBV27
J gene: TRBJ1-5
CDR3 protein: ASRDRGEDQPQH

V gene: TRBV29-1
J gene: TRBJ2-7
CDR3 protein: SVEVGSSYEQY

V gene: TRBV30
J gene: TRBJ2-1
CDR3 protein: AWNNGLAGYNEQF

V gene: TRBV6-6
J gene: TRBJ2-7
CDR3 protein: ASSYSTGPYEQY

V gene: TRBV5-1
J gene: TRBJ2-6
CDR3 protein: ASSQGAGSGANVLT

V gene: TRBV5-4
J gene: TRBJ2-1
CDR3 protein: ASSVGLAGVKLNEQF

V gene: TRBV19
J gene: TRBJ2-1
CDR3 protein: ASSIWTGANEQF

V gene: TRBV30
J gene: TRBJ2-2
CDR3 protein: AWSPSGGVMTGELF

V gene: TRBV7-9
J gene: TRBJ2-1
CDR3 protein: ASSLAMENEQF

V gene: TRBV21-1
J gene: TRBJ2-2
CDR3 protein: ASSNGVAGDLTGELF

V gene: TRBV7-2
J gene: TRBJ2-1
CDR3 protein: ASSPGGNEQF

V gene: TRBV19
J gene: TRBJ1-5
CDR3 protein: ASNDRGPQPQH

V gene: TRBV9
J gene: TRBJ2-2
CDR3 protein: ASSAPGLALGELF